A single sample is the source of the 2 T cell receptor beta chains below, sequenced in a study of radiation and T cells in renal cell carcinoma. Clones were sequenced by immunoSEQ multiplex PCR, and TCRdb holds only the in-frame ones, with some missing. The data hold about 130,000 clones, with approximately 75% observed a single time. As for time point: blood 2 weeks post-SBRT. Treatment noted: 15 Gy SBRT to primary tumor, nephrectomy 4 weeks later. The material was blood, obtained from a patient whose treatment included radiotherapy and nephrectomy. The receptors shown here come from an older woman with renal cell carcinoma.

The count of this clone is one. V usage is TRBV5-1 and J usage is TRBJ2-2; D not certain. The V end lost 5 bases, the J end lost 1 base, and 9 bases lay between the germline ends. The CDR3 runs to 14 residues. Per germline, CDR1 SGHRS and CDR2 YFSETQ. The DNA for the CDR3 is TGCGCCAGCAGGGGCTACAGGAACACCGGGGAGCTGTTTTTT. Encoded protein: CASRGYRNTGELFF.

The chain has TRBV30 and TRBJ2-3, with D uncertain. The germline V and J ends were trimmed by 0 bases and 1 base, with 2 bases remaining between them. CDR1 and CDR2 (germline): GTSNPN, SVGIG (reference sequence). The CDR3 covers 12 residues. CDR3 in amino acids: CAWSVGTDTQYF. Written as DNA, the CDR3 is TGTGCCTGGAGTGTCGGCACAGATACGCAGTATTTT.